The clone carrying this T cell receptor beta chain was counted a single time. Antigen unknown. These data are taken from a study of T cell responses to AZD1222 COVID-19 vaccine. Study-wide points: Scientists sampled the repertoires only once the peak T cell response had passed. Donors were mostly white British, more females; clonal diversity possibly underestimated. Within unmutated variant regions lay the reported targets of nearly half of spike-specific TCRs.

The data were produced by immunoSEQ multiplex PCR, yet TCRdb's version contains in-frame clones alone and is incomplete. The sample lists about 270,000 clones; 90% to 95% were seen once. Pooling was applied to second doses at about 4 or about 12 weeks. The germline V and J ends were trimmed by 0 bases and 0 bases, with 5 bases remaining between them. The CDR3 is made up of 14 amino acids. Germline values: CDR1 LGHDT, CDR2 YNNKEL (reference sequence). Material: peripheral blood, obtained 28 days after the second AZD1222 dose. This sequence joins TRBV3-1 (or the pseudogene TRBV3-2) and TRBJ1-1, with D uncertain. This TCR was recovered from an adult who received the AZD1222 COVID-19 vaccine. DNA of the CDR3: TGTGCCAGCAGCCAAGATAGGGTGAACACTGAAGCTTTCTTT. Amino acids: CASSQDRVNTEAFF.